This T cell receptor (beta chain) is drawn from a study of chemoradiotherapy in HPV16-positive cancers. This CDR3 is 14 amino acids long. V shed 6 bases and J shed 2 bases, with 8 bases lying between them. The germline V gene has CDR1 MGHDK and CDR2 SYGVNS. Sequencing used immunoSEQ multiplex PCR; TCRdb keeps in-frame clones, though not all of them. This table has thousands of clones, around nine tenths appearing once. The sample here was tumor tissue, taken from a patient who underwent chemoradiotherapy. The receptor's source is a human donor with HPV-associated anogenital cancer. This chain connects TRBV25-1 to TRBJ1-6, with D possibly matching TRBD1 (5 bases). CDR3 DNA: TGTGCCAGCAGGACAGAAACCTATAATTCACCCCTCCACTTT. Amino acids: CASRTETYNSPLHF.